This TCR beta chain comes out of a study of T-cell reconstitution after alpha-beta-depleted transplantation in children. This CDR3 is built from 13 residues. With V trimmed by 10 bases and J by 3 bases, 6 bases remained unmatched. Germline-derived CDR1 and CDR2 are MNHNS and SASEGT. Worth noting for this clonotype: The antigen remains unidentified.

This sample's TCRbeta library carried unique molecular identifier barcodes. Each CDR3 protein is one row after TCRdb ran MiXCR on the PCR reads. This sample has over 85,000 distinct CDR3 sequences, with 7.5% to 9% found just once. Notes on the study in general: Once a year had passed after transplant, T-cell counts and diversity came mostly from newly produced T cells. Several hundred expanded graft clones reportedly gave rise to the alpha-beta T cells present about two months after transplant.

The chain uses TRBV6-1 and TRBJ2-3; 8 bases match TRBD1. The clonotype was recovered from a boy aged 2 to 10 with acute lymphoblastic leukemia, due to receive a stem cell transplant. Source: PBMCs, taken before TCRalphabeta/CD19-depleted stem cell transplant. CDR3 protein: CATRDRLTDTQYF. CDR3 DNA: TGTGCCACTCGGGACAGGTTGACAGATACGCAGTATTTT.